This T cell receptor (beta chain) is from a study of blood T cell repertoires in COVID-19. The assay was immunoSEQ multiplex PCR, and TCRdb's table has in-frame clones only and misses some. The sample lists roughly 400,000 clones, about 88% occurring once. Trimming at V came to 4 bases and at J to 14 bases, leaving 12 bases not matched to a gene. CDR3 length equals 14 residues. CDR1 is SGDLS, CDR2 YYNGEE, per germline. Enrolled through a virtual design, the participants were between 18 and 89 years of age and came from some 26 US areas. Shortly before study entry, within 2 weeks, exposed participants had met a COVID-19 case.

Material: PBMCs or T cells enriched from blood (not recorded which). The gene calls are TRBV9 and TRBJ1-6; 7 bases are a match to TRBD1. The receptor was derived from a woman under 30 who had been exposed to COVID-19. This chain's CDR3 is CASSLGTAGIALHF. CDR3 sequence (DNA): TGTGCCAGCAGCTTAGGGACAGCCGGAATCGCCCTCCACTTT.